What follows are 24 T cell receptor beta chains derived from one specimen sequenced in a study of technical replicates of blood from a few donors. Measured with immunoSEQ multiplex PCR; TCRdb has only the in-frame clones, and not every one. The sample consists of tens of thousands of clones, approximately 93% of them appearing once. What was sequenced was T cells isolated from PBMCs. These receptors all stem from a human donor in good health.

This chain links TRBV7-3 with TRBJ2-1; TRBD2 might be the D (5 bases). CDR3 size: 13 residues. V lost 5 bases, J lost 5 bases, and 10 bases lay in between. Germline loops: CDR1 SGHTA, CDR2 FQGTGA. For the CDR3, the DNA is TGTGCCAGCAGCGGGAGTGGACACAATGAGCAGTTCTTC. Its translation: CASSGSGHNEQFF.

CDR3 sequence reads: CASSQDSATEQFF. CDR3 coding DNA: TGCGCCAGCAGCCAAGATTCCGCAACAGAGCAGTTCTTC. The V and J genes are TRBV4-3 and TRBJ2-1; D ambiguous. The V end lost 0 bases, the J end lost 10 bases, and 10 bases lay between the germline ends. Germline V gene data show CDR1 as LGHNA and CDR2 as YSLEER. The CDR3 covers 13 residues.

The J gene is TRBJ1-1, the V gene TRBV9, with D possibly being TRBD1 (5 bases). V was clipped by 0 bases and J by 5 bases, with 11 bases between them. Germline loops: CDR1 SGDLS, CDR2 YYNGEE. This CDR3 comprises 14 residues. The CDR3 DNA sequence: TGTGCCAGCAGCGTAGCACAGGAGGGTACTGAAGCTTTCTTT. Amino acid sequence: CASSVAQEGTEAFF.

J is TRBJ1-4 and V is TRBV9; D possibly corresponds to TRBD1 (5 bases). Between the trimmed V and J ends, which lost 0 bases and 7 bases, there was a span of 13 bases. This CDR3 spans 15 amino acids. CDR1 and CDR2 from the germline V gene are SGDLS and YYNGEE. The CDR3 coding sequence is TGTGCCAGCAGCGTAGCGTGGGGGGGAAGTGAAAAACTGTTTTTT. Translating it yields CASSVAWGGSEKLFF.

This rearrangement joins TRBV5-1 to TRBJ1-1, with a possible D match to TRBD1 (5 bases). The CDR3 totals 14 residues. With 0 bases removed from V and 3 bases from J, the gap between germline ends came to 9 bases. Germline CDR1 reads SGHRS; CDR2 reads YFSETQ. For the CDR3, the DNA is TGCGCCAGCAGCTTGGTTTCGGGGGACACTGAAGCTTTCTTT. It encodes CASSLVSGDTEAFF.

The rearrangement joins TRBV30 to TRBJ1-4, with D perhaps matching TRBD1 (6 bases). CDR3 length equals 16 residues. The germline V gene has CDR1 GTSNPN and CDR2 SVGIG (reference sequence). V lost 0 bases and J lost 3, with 14 bases in between. The chain's CDR3 is CAWSVSQRTANEKLFF. The CDR3 coding sequence is TGTGCCTGGAGTGTATCTCAAAGGACAGCTAATGAAAAACTGTTTTTT.

The chain links TRBV7-3 to TRBJ2-5, with D possibly TRBD1 on 6 matching bases. Per germline, CDR1 SGHTA and CDR2 FQGTGA. Deletions cut 4 bases from V and 2 bases from J, with 11 bases between. The CDR3 extends over 14 amino acids. The CDR3 spells CASSSGQYQETQYF. In nucleotides, the CDR3 is TGTGCCAGCAGCTCTGGACAGTATCAAGAGACCCAGTACTTC.

This chain links TRBV27 with TRBJ1-2; D unresolved. V was pared by 2 bases and J by 8 bases, with 12 bases between. There are 13 residues in the CDR3. CDR1 is MNHEY, CDR2 SMNVEV, per germline (reference sequence). The CDR3, as DNA: TGTGCCAGCAGTTTACTAGGATCTGGCGGCTACACCTTC. Protein sequence: CASSLLGSGGYTF.

This chain links TRBV19 with TRBJ2-2; 8 positions match TRBD2. This CDR3 contains 16 residues. CDR1 and CDR2 (germline): LNHDA, SQIVND (reference sequence). V shed 5 bases and J 2 bases; nucleotides not matched to a gene: 7. The chain's CDR3 is CASSPGLALNTGELFF. In DNA form, the CDR3 reads TGTGCCAGTAGTCCCGGACTAGCTCTTAACACCGGGGAGCTGTTTTTT. Full variable domain (remainder filled in from reference TRBV19 and TRBJ2-2): DGGITQSPKYLFRKEGQNVTLSCEQNLNHDAMYWYRQDPGQGLRLIYYSQIVNDFQKGDIAEGYSVSREKKESFPLTVTSAQKNPTAFYLCASSPGLALNTGELFFGEGSRLTVL.

As concerns this clone: At one end the junction does not follow the germline gene, possibly because of a read error. The chain combines TRBV6-5 with TRBJ2-7; TRBD1 matches at 9 bases. Germline V lookup: CDR1 MNHEY, CDR2 SVGAGI. This CDR3 region has 13 residues. The DNA of the CDR3 is TGTGCCAGCAGGGAACAGGGGGCCTACGGGCAGTACTTC. Translation gives CASREQGAYGQYF.

The rearrangement links TRBV19 to TRBJ1-5; no reliable D call. CDR1 LNHDA and CDR2 SQIVND come from the germline V gene (reference sequence). The CDR3 length is 14 residues. Trimming cost V 2 bases and J 9 bases, with 14 bases left between them. CDR3 region: CASSISPPTSPQHF. CDR3 nucleotides: TGTGCCAGTAGTATATCCCCTCCTACCTCGCCCCAGCATTTT.

This clone has a handful of counts. The rearrangement joins TRBV13 to TRBJ2-1, with 7 bases that match TRBD2. CDR3 length: 16 amino acids. Germline-derived CDR1 and CDR2 are PRHDT and FYEKMQ (reference sequence). J was trimmed by 9 bases and V by 8 bases; bases with no gene match: 19. The CDR3 sequence: CASQPTRVGGPLEQFF. As DNA, the CDR3 is TGTGCCAGCCAACCCACGCGGGTGGGAGGGCCTCTTGAGCAGTTCTTC.

This clone was seen a single time. The rearrangement uses TRBV2 and TRBJ2-2; TRBD1 matches at 8 bases. Germline CDR1 and CDR2: SNHLY and FYNNEI. The CDR3 runs to 14 residues. V dropped 11 bases and J dropped 3; count of bases not matched to a gene: 8. CDR3 DNA sequence: TGTGCCGGCCAAGGGGACAGGTACACCGGGGAGCTGTTTTTT. Translated: CAGQGDRYTGELFF.

CDR3: CASSFPSSEAYNEQFF. The CDR3 nucleotides are TGTGCCAGCAGTTTCCCCAGTAGCGAGGCCTACAATGAGCAGTTCTTC. The chain couples TRBV28 to TRBJ2-1, with a possible D match to TRBD2 (5 bases). Germline loops: CDR1 MDHEN, CDR2 SYDVKM. V lost 3 bases, J lost 2 bases, and 14 bases lay in between. The CDR3 is 16 residues long. The variable domain in full, completed from reference TRBV28 and TRBJ2-1, reads DVKVTQSSRYLVKRTGEKVFLECVQDMDHENMFWYRQDPGLGLRLIYFSYDVKMKEKGDIPEGYSVSREKKERFSLILESASTNQTSMYLCASSFPSSEAYNEQFFGPGTRLTVL.

This clone was observed a single time. V and J are TRBV4-1 and TRBJ2-5; the match to TRBD2 covers 10 bases. Germline loops: CDR1 MGHRA, CDR2 YSYEKL. The CDR3 spans 16 residues. Trimming removed 4 bases from V and 0 bases from J; junction bases left unmatched: 5. As DNA, the CDR3 is TGCGCCAGCAGCCCGGGTAGCGGGAGGTACCAAGAGACCCAGTACTTC. It codes for CASSPGSGRYQETQYF.

The rearrangement uses TRBV19 and TRBJ2-1; tentatively, D is TRBD2 (6 bases). The germline V gene has CDR1 LNHDA and CDR2 SQIVND (reference sequence). V was clipped by 6 bases and J by 8 bases, with 20 bases between them. The CDR3 contains 15 residues. CDR3 sequence: CASSKQEGWGDEQFF. In DNA form, the CDR3 reads TGTGCCAGTAGCAAACAGGAGGGTTGGGGTGATGAGCAGTTCTTC.

V is TRBV19 and J is TRBJ2-1; 8 nucleotides line up with TRBD2. Unmatched junction bases numbered 11, after V lost 5 bases and J lost 11 bases. Germline loops: CDR1 LNHDA, CDR2 SQIVND (reference sequence). The CDR3 spans 14 residues. CDR3 amino acids: CASSRGSGTEQQFF. For the CDR3, the DNA is TGTGCCAGTAGTCGGGGTAGCGGGACCGAACAGCAGTTCTTC. The complete variable domain, with remaining parts taken from reference TRBV19 and TRBJ2-1, reads DGGITQSPKYLFRKEGQNVTLSCEQNLNHDAMYWYRQDPGQGLRLIYYSQIVNDFQKGDIAEGYSVSREKKESFPLTVTSAQKNPTAFYLCASSRGSGTEQQFFGPGTRLTVL.

The chain carries TRBV10-1 and TRBJ1-2; D is perhaps TRBD1 (6 bases). Trimming left V 0 bases short and J 4 bases short, with 15 bases between. The CDR3 runs 16 residues. Germline CDR1 is WNHNN and CDR2 is SYGVQD (reference sequence). The CDR3: CASSESVSGDRYGYTF. The CDR3 DNA follows: TGCGCCAGCAGTGAGTCGGTATCAGGGGATCGCTATGGCTACACCTTC.

The chain couples TRBV15 to TRBJ2-5; D remains ambiguous. Trimming left V 0 bases short and J 5 bases short, with 4 bases between. Germline V gene sequence: CDR1 LNHNV, CDR2 YYDKDF (reference sequence). The CDR3 has 12 amino acids. The CDR3 loop reads CATSRDEETQYF. CDR3 in DNA: TGTGCCACCAGCAGAGATGAGGAGACCCAGTACTTC.

The rearrangement links TRBV10-2 to TRBJ1-5, with a possible D match to TRBD1 (6 bases). Trimming removed 7 bases from V and 4 bases from J, with 11 bases in between. Per the germline V gene, CDR1 is WSHSY and CDR2 is SAAADI. The CDR3 sequence is 13 residues long. CDR3 loop: CASTRDNNQPQHF. In DNA form, the CDR3 reads TGCGCCAGCACACGGGACAATAATCAGCCCCAGCATTTT.

This chain uses TRBV30 with TRBJ2-2, with a possible D match to TRBD2 (6 bases). The ends were cut back, 3 bases at V and 6 bases at J, with 8 bases in the middle. The CDR3 totals 12 residues. The germline V gene has CDR1 GTSNPN and CDR2 SVGIG (reference sequence). In nucleotides, the CDR3 is TGTGCCTGGAGACGGAGGGCCGGGGAGCTGTTTTTT. As protein: CAWRRRAGELFF.

The chain links TRBV10-3 to TRBJ2-3; 9 bases are a match to TRBD2. The CDR3 runs 18 residues. With V trimmed by 5 bases and J by 2 bases, 14 bases remained unmatched. Germline-derived CDR1 and CDR2 are ENHRY and SYGVKD. For the CDR3, the DNA is TGTGCCATCAGTCAGGTGGCGGGAGGGCCTCGCACCACAGATACGCAGTATTTT. Amino acid sequence: CAISQVAGGPRTTDTQYF.

V and J are TRBV27 and TRBJ2-7; TRBD2 is a possible D gene (6 bases). Germline CDR1 reads MNHEY; CDR2 reads SMNVEV (reference sequence). Trimming pared 5 bases from V and 0 bases from J, leaving 14 bases between. The CDR3 runs to 15 residues. The CDR3 coding sequence is TGTGCCAGCAGTCGGGGCGGGGTTGACTCCTACGAGCAGTACTTC. This sequence encodes CASSRGGVDSYEQYF.

In DNA form, the CDR3 reads TGTGCCACCGAAAGGGGCACTTACTATGGCTACACCTTC. It specifies CATERGTYYGYTF. The rearrangement links TRBV6-1 to TRBJ1-2, with D tentatively TRBD1 (5 bases). V was pared by 10 bases and J by 3 bases, with 15 bases between. Looked up from germline, CDR1 is MNHNS and CDR2 is SASEGT. This CDR3 is built from 13 residues.